These 10 T cell receptor beta chains were sequenced from one sample in a study of blood T cell repertoires in COVID-19. Measured with immunoSEQ multiplex PCR; TCRdb has only the in-frame clones, and not every one. The sample has 88,000 or so clones, about four fifths seen once; the top ten hold approximately 25%. Sequences were obtained from peripheral blood. These receptors were collected from a human donor in a cohort sampled during active COVID-19.

CDR3 coding DNA: TGTGCCAGCAGCTTAGGAATCCCGGGTGTCTATGGCTACACCTTC. Protein: CASSLGIPGVYGYTF. The J gene is TRBJ1-2, the V gene TRBV7-9; D is ambiguous. The germline V gene has CDR1 SEHNR and CDR2 FQNEAQ (reference sequence). V lost 1 base and J 4 bases, leaving 13 bases between the germline ends. The CDR3 is 15 residues long.

The chain uses TRBV28 and TRBJ2-5, with 11 bases lining up with TRBD2. The CDR3 runs 14 residues. Losses at the gene ends were 6 bases for V and 5 bases for J; bases not matched to a gene: 5. Germline V lookup: CDR1 MDHEN, CDR2 SYDVKM. The CDR3 DNA is TGTGCCAGCAGGATAGCGGGAGGGTGGGAGACCCAGTACTTC. Protein: CASRIAGGWETQYF. Drawing the rest from reference TRBV28 and TRBJ2-5, the complete variable domain is DVKVTQSSRYLVKRTGEKVFLECVQDMDHENMFWYRQDPGLGLRLIYFSYDVKMKEKGDIPEGYSVSREKKERFSLILESASTNQTSMYLCASRIAGGWETQYFGPGTRLLVL.

The rearrangement links TRBV10-3 to TRBJ2-7, with D perhaps matching TRBD2 (6 bases). The length of the CDR3 is 15 residues. The germline V gene encodes CDR1 ENHRY and CDR2 SYGVKD. Trimming pared 2 bases from V and 5 bases from J, leaving 16 bases between. The CDR3 bases are TGTGCCATCAGTGAGAATCGGGGGACGGTCAACGAGCAGTACTTC. It translates to CAISENRGTVNEQYF.

The chain joins TRBV28 to TRBJ2-3; TRBD2 matches at 8 bases. The CDR3 spans 14 residues. With V trimmed by 7 bases and J by 8 bases, 11 bases remained unmatched. In germline, CDR1 is MDHEN, CDR2 SYDVKM. The CDR3: CASTPSGSFVTQYF. Written as DNA, the CDR3 is TGTGCCAGCACCCCCAGCGGGAGCTTTGTTACGCAGTATTTT.

The chain employs TRBV12-2 and TRBJ2-7; the D call of TRBD2 is as the table states it, not checked on the DNA. TRBV12-2 is assigned pseudogene status. This CDR3 contains 13 residues. The CDR3 is CASLPGLSWEQYF. CDR3 sequence (DNA): TGTGCAAGCTTACCGGGACTCTCTTGGGAGCAGTACTTC.

The J gene is TRBJ1-1, the V gene TRBV5-5; the D gene is possibly TRBD1 (5 bases). Trimming stripped 2 bases from V and 1 base from J, with 12 bases between. Germline V gene lookup returns CDR1 SGHKS and CDR2 YYEKEE (reference sequence). The CDR3 has 15 amino acids. The CDR3 sequence: CASSFLGGANTEAFF. In DNA, the CDR3 is TGTGCCAGCAGCTTCCTCGGTGGGGCGAACACTGAAGCTTTCTTT.

This clone was detected only once. V usage is TRBV20-1 and J usage is TRBJ1-1; 8 nucleotides agree with TRBD1. CDR3 length: 13 residues. V lost 3 bases and J lost 7; bases outside the gene matches: 7. Germline loops: CDR1 DFQATT, CDR2 SNEGSKA (reference sequence). CDR3 DNA: TGCAGTGCTAGTGGGGGGACAGGAGTTGAAGCTTTCTTT. Its translation: CSASGGTGVEAFF.

The CDR3 spells CASSLTGDNTEAFF. The CDR3 nucleotides read TGTGCCAGCAGCTTAACGGGTGACAACACTGAAGCTTTCTTT. The rearrangement links TRBV11-3 to TRBJ1-1; D is unresolved. V lost 2 bases and J lost 2, with 9 bases in between. Per germline, CDR1 SGHNT and CDR2 YENEEA. CDR3 size: 14 residues.

This chain connects TRBV10-3 to TRBJ1-4, with 7 bases matching TRBD1. CDR3 length: 17 residues. Germline CDR1 is ENHRY and CDR2 is SYGVKD. After removal of 4 bases from V and 2 bases from J, the junction contained 10 bases not matched to a gene. DNA for the CDR3: TGTGCCATCAGTGCAACCTTAGGACAGGACACTAATGAAAAACTGTTTTTT. Amino acid sequence: CAISATLGQDTNEKLFF.

V is TRBV2 and J is TRBJ2-5; D is undetermined. V was cut by 5 bases and J by 3 bases, with 7 bases left in between. The CDR3 is 12 residues long. Germline assignment: CDR1 SNHLY and CDR2 FYNNEI. In DNA, the CDR3 is TGTGCCAGCAGTCTAATGGAAGAGACCCAGTACTTC. Amino acids: CASSLMEETQYF.